What follows are 4 T cell receptor beta chains derived from one specimen sequenced in a study of T cell repertoires in cytomegalovirus infection. Their specific antigens are unknown. TCRdb itself ran the reads through MiXCR, one entry per CDR3 protein. The sample gives approximately 120,000 distinct CDR3 sequences, 25% to 35% of which show up once; 58% is in the top ten. Specimen: CD8+ T cells from cultured PBMCs, collected from culture after CMV antigen stimulation. The receptor set was obtained from a human donor in good health (CMV status not recorded). Some clones in this sample may be carry-over from other donors' samples.

The chain uses TRBV19 and TRBJ2-1, with 14 bases aligning to TRBD2. This CDR3 has 19 amino acids. V was clipped by 0 bases and J by 0 bases; unmatched bases: 4. Germline values: CDR1 LNHDA, CDR2 SQIVND (reference sequence). CDR3 sequence reads: CASSIDGTSGGFSYNEQFF. CDR3 bases: TGTGCCAGTAGTATAGACGGGACTAGCGGGGGATTCTCCTACAATGAGCAGTTCTTC.

This clonotype has a handful of counts. The gene calls are TRBV2 and TRBJ2-1, with 8 bases matching TRBD2. Germline V CDR1 and CDR2: SNHLY, FYNNEI. With V trimmed by 7 bases and J by 6 bases, 11 bases remained unmatched. This CDR3 region has 15 residues. CDR3 in DNA: TGTGCCAGCACCCCGGGGGGGACTAGGCCCAATGAGCAGTTCTTC. Translated, it gives CASTPGGTRPNEQFF.

V gene TRBV11-2 combines with J gene TRBJ1-5; D not resolved. Trimming removed 0 bases from V and 7 bases from J, with 7 bases in between. This CDR3 region has 13 residues. Looked up from germline, CDR1 is SGHAT and CDR2 is FQNNGV. The CDR3 DNA reads as TGTGCCAGCAGCTTAGATGGGTTACAGCCCCAGCATTTT. It yields the protein CASSLDGLQPQHF.

The chain uses TRBV7-9 and TRBJ2-4; D not certain. Germline V gene data show CDR1 as SEHNR and CDR2 as FQNEAQ (reference sequence). This CDR3 is 14 amino acids long. The V end lost 0 bases, the J end lost 8 bases, and 11 bases lay between the germline ends. The CDR3 nucleotides read TGTGCCAGCAGCTTAGCAGGGTTCGTAGACATTCAGTACTTC. This translates into CASSLAGFVDIQYF.